These 30 T cell receptor beta chains came from one sample sequenced in a study of identical twins. MiXCR was run by TCRdb on the 5' RACE reads, yielding one entry per CDR3 protein. The sample yields more than 350,000 distinct CDR3 sequences, 9% to 10% seen once. Sequenced material: naive T cells sorted from blood. These receptors came from a woman aged 50 to 60 in good health.

J is TRBJ2-3 and V is TRBV27; D is uncertain. The CDR3 totals 13 residues. Germline V gene sequence: CDR1 MNHEY, CDR2 SMNVEV (reference sequence). Trimming stripped 3 bases from V and 3 bases from J, with 7 bases between. CDR3 sequence reads: CASSFPATDTQYF. The DNA of the CDR3 is TGTGCCAGCAGTTTCCCGGCGACAGATACGCAGTATTTT.

This clonotype was recorded at least ten times. The gene calls are TRBV28 and TRBJ2-1; TRBD1 is a possible D gene (5 bases). CDR1 and CDR2 from the germline V gene are MDHEN and SYDVKM. The CDR3 length is 11 residues. V lost 5 bases to trimming and J lost 8 bases, with 7 bases between them. The CDR3 region is CASSPGYEQFF. CDR3 DNA sequence: TGTGCCAGCAGTCCAGGGTATGAGCAGTTCTTC.

The V gene is TRBV5-6, the J gene TRBJ2-5; 10 bases match TRBD2. CDR1 and CDR2 (germline): SGHDT, YYEEEE. The CDR3 extends over 15 amino acids. Trimming at V came to 4 bases and at J to 9 bases, leaving 12 bases not matched to a gene. The CDR3 is CASSQMGLAFAPQYF. CDR3 nucleotide sequence: TGTGCCAGCAGCCAAATGGGACTAGCGTTCGCCCCCCAGTACTTC.

Points on this clonotype: This could be a read error, since a much larger clone is one nucleotide away. The chain recombines TRBV5-1 with TRBJ1-1, with D unresolved. Germline loops: CDR1 SGHRS, CDR2 YFSETQ. This CDR3 is 13 amino acids long. V lost 4 bases and J lost 1, with 8 bases in between. Here the CDR3 reads CASSTSTNTEAFF. The CDR3, as DNA: TGCGCCAGCAGCACCTCAACGAACACTGAAGCTTTCTTT.

This clonotype came up a few times. The CDR3 region has the DNA TGCAGTGCCCGTACCCTGTACCAAGAGACCCAGTACTTC. It specifies CSARTLYQETQYF. V gene TRBV20-1 combines with J gene TRBJ2-5; D is unclear. Germline CDR1 DFQATT, CDR2 SNEGSKA (reference sequence). This CDR3 is 13 amino acids long. Trimming removed 6 bases from V and 0 bases from J, with 11 bases in between.

This clonotype showed up many times. The chain recombines TRBV29-1 with TRBJ1-2; TRBD1 matches at 9 bases. With V trimmed by 6 bases and J by 3 bases, 11 bases remained unmatched. Germline V gene sequence: CDR1 SQVTM, CDR2 ANQGSEA. The CDR3 contains 15 residues. DNA for the CDR3: TGCAGCGTCGGCGGTGGGGACAGGGAGGACTATGGCTACACCTTC. Translating it yields CSVGGGDREDYGYTF. The full variable domain, rest sourced from reference TRBV29-1 and TRBJ1-2, is SAVISQKPSRDICQRGTSLTIQCQVDSQVTMMFWYRQQPGQSLTLIATANQGSEATYESGFVIDKFPISRPNLTFSTLTVSNMSPEDSSIYLCSVGGGDREDYGYTFGSGTRLTVV.

In this sample, this clonotype turned up a few times. The V and J genes are TRBV11-2 and TRBJ2-7; 9 bases map to TRBD2. CDR1 is SGHAT, CDR2 FQNNGV, per germline. Germline trimming cut 5 bases from V and 4 bases from J; bases unmatched to any gene: 6. The CDR3 runs to 14 residues. The CDR3 loop reads CASSPTLAGYEQYF. CDR3 bases: TGTGCCAGCAGCCCGACGCTAGCGGGGTACGAGCAGTACTTC.

This clonotype was seen ten or more times. The V gene is TRBV25-1, the J gene TRBJ2-2; no reliable D call. The CDR3 is 11 amino acids. Trimming took off 4 bases at V and 7 bases at J, with 4 bases between the two ends. CDR1 is MGHDK, CDR2 SYGVNS, per germline. CDR3 DNA: TGTGCCAGCAGTGGGATCGGGGAGCTGTTTTTT. Residues: CASSGIGELFF. Using reference TRBV25-1 and TRBJ2-2 for the parts outside the CDR3, the full variable domain is EADIYQTPRYLVIGTGKKITLECSQTMGHDKMYWYQQDPGMELHLIHYSYGVNSTEKGDLSSESTVSRIRTEHFPLTLESARPSHTSQYLCASSGIGELFFGEGSRLTVL.

In its sample, this clonotype was seen many times. V and J are TRBV7-7 and TRBJ2-7; TRBD2 matches 7 bases. Trimming removed 5 bases from V and 2 bases from J; junction bases left unmatched: 12. The CDR3 totals 16 residues. Germline CDR1 is SSHAT and CDR2 is FNYEAQ (reference sequence). For the CDR3, the DNA is TGTGCCAGCAGCCTACCCCTAGCGGTCCTAACCTACGAGCAGTACGTC. Its protein is CASSLPLAVLTYEQYV.

V gene TRBV2 combines with J gene TRBJ2-3; the match to TRBD1 covers 8 bases. V dropped 2 bases and J dropped 3; count of bases not matched to a gene: 1. CDR1 is SNHLY, CDR2 FYNNEI, per germline. This CDR3 has 14 amino acids. CDR3 loop: CASSEQGATDTQYF. As DNA, the CDR3 is TGTGCCAGCAGTGAACAGGGGGCAACAGATACGCAGTATTTT.

This clonotype has a handful of counts. V gene TRBV12-3 or TRBV12-4 combines with J gene TRBJ2-3; D is possibly TRBD1 (5 bases). Trimming pared 6 bases from V and 3 bases from J, leaving 16 bases between. This CDR3 has 15 residues. CDR3 amino acids: CASSPQGLGTDTQYF. The CDR3 coding sequence is TGTGCCAGCAGCCCCCAGGGATTGGGGACAGATACGCAGTATTTT.

The sample holds many counts of this clonotype. J is TRBJ2-4 and V is TRBV7-3; 10 bases line up with TRBD2. V was pared by 3 bases and J by 7 bases, with 6 bases of the junction left unmatched. This CDR3 has 15 amino acids. Germline V CDR1 and CDR2: SGHTA, FQGTGA. CDR3 DNA: TGTGCCAGCAGCTTCCTAGCGGGAGAGAGGAACATTCAGTACTTC. It is translated as CASSFLAGERNIQYF.

This clonotype was recorded at least ten times. The V call is TRBV6-5, the J call TRBJ1-5, with TRBD1 as a possible D gene (6 bases). The CDR3 length is 14 residues. Trimming took off 5 bases at V and 2 bases at J, with 10 bases between the two ends. Germline V lookup: CDR1 MNHEY, CDR2 SVGAGI. CDR3 in DNA: TGTGCCAGCAGTCGGAACAGGGGCAATCAGCCCCAGCATTTT. Its translation is CASSRNRGNQPQHF.

This clonotype was counted many times. This sequence joins TRBV19 and TRBJ2-1; D not resolved. This CDR3 spans 12 amino acids. Looked up from germline, CDR1 is LNHDA and CDR2 is SQIVND (reference sequence). Trimming took off 5 bases at V and 8 bases at J, with 10 bases between the two ends. The CDR3 sequence is CASSYSTDEQFF. In DNA, the CDR3 is TGTGCCAGTAGTTATTCGACCGATGAGCAGTTCTTC.

The chain combines TRBV11-2 with TRBJ2-4, with D possibly matching TRBD2 (5 bases). This CDR3 contains 14 residues. Germline CDR1 is SGHAT and CDR2 is FQNNGV. V lost 5 bases and J 4 bases, leaving 12 bases between the germline ends. The CDR3 is CASSPGSFKNIQYF. For the CDR3, the DNA is TGTGCCAGCAGCCCGGGGTCCTTTAAAAACATTCAGTACTTC.

This clonotype was detected ten times or more. This CDR3 is CASSLEGFGTDTQYF. The DNA for the CDR3 is TGTGCCAGCAGTTTAGAGGGGTTCGGCACAGATACGCAGTATTTT. V usage is TRBV12-3 or TRBV12-4 and J usage is TRBJ2-3; a possible D gene is TRBD1 (5 bases). The CDR3 consists of 15 residues. V shed 1 base and J shed 1 base, with 9 bases lying between them.

This clonotype was counted between two and nine times. J is TRBJ2-1 and V is TRBV7-9; TRBD1 is a possible D gene (5 bases). The V end lost 5 bases, the J end lost 6 bases, and 23 bases lay between the germline ends. The V gene's germline CDR1 is SEHNR and CDR2 FQNEAQ (reference sequence). This CDR3 is built from 17 residues. CDR3 amino acids: CASSEKGLGALSNEQFF. CDR3 sequence (DNA): TGTGCCAGCAGCGAGAAGGGGTTAGGGGCCCTTTCCAATGAGCAGTTCTTC.

The V and J genes are TRBV5-1 and TRBJ2-2; TRBD2 aligns across 10 bases. This CDR3 is built from 17 residues. Germline assignment: CDR1 SGHRS and CDR2 YFSETQ. V dropped 4 bases and J dropped 5; count of bases not matched to a gene: 11. This CDR3 reads CASSTVLAGAGTGELFF. The CDR3 DNA follows: TGCGCCAGCAGCACAGTCCTAGCGGGAGCGGGGACCGGGGAGCTGTTTTTT.

This clonotype occurred many times. The V gene is TRBV4-1, the J gene TRBJ2-6; no clear D. The V end was cut by 0 bases, the J end by 0 bases, with 9 bases between. This CDR3 contains 17 residues. Germline values: CDR1 MGHRA, CDR2 YSYEKL. The CDR3 bases are TGCGCCAGCAGCCAAGATAGGTGGACCTCTGGGGCCAACGTCCTGACTTTC. Translated, it gives CASSQDRWTSGANVLTF.

The chain links TRBV5-1 to TRBJ1-2; TRBD1 matches at 8 bases. With 4 bases clipped from V and 6 bases from J, the junction kept 11 bases outside the gene matches. In germline, CDR1 is SGHRS, CDR2 YFSETQ. This CDR3 contains 15 residues. This CDR3 reads CASSHRQGTLNGYTF. DNA for the CDR3: TGCGCCAGCAGCCACCGACAGGGGACCCTTAATGGCTACACCTTC. Using reference TRBV5-1 and TRBJ1-2 for the parts outside the CDR3, the full variable domain is KAGVTQTPRYLIKTRGQQVTLSCSPISGHRSVSWYQQTPGQGLQFLFEYFSETQRNKGNFPGRFSGRQFSNSRSEMNVSTLELGDSALYLCASSHRQGTLNGYTFGSGTRLTVV.

This clonotype was counted ten times or more. The chain uses TRBV4-1 and TRBJ2-7; D might be TRBD2 (5 bases). CDR3 length: 13 amino acids. V lost 2 bases and J 6 bases, leaving 11 bases between the germline ends. Looked up from germline, CDR1 is MGHRA and CDR2 is YSYEKL. The CDR3 sequence is CASSQLTRAEQYF. CDR3 DNA sequence: TGCGCCAGCAGCCAATTGACGAGGGCCGAGCAGTACTTC.

In this sample, this clonotype turned up many times. The chain joins TRBV24-1 to TRBJ2-2; D not resolved. V lost 5 bases and J lost 0, with 12 bases in between. CDR3 length: 16 amino acids. Germline V gene lookup returns CDR1 KGHDR and CDR2 SFDVKD. CDR3 sequence: CATSGSGTSNTGELFF. The CDR3 region has the DNA TGTGCCACCAGTGGGAGTGGCACCTCGAACACCGGGGAGCTGTTTTTT.

This clonotype turned up a few times. This rearrangement joins TRBV2 to TRBJ2-1; D not resolved. V was clipped by 6 bases and J by 8 bases, with 17 bases between them. Germline V gives CDR1 SNHLY, CDR2 FYNNEI. CDR3 size: 14 residues. This CDR3 reads CASSLQGRHDEQFF. CDR3 coding DNA: TGTGCCAGCAGCCTCCAAGGCAGGCATGATGAGCAGTTCTTC.

The V and J genes are TRBV6-4 and TRBJ1-5; D unclear. Germline V gene data show CDR1 as MRHNA and CDR2 as SNTAGT. Trimming took 6 bases from V and 3 from J, leaving 12 bases between them. CDR3 length equals 14 residues. The CDR3: CASRLNGVNQPQHF. As DNA, the CDR3 is TGTGCCAGCAGGCTAAACGGGGTCAATCAGCCCCAGCATTTT.

This clonotype turned up a few times. This sequence joins TRBV5-1 and TRBJ1-5, with D maybe TRBD1 (5 bases). Per germline, CDR1 SGHRS and CDR2 YFSETQ. This CDR3 has 14 amino acids. V dropped 4 bases and J dropped 3 bases, with 11 bases sitting between them. The CDR3 nucleotides read TGCGCCAGCAGCGCCGGAGGGACCAATCAGCCCCAGCATTTT. Protein product: CASSAGGTNQPQHF.

This chain links TRBV7-9 with TRBJ2-3; 13 bases match TRBD2. This CDR3 has 20 amino acids. From germline, CDR1 is SEHNR and CDR2 FQNEAQ (reference sequence). The J segment lost 4 bases and the V segment lost 5 bases, leaving 18 bases of the junction unmatched. CDR3: CASSNRRTSGSPFAADTQYF. CDR3 nucleotides: TGTGCCAGCAGCAACCGACGGACTAGCGGGAGCCCATTCGCGGCAGATACGCAGTATTTT.

This clonotype was observed a few times. V and J are TRBV5-6 and TRBJ1-2, with no clear D. CDR3 length: 12 amino acids. Trimming took off 4 bases at V and 8 bases at J, with 12 bases between the two ends. The V gene's germline CDR1 is SGHDT and CDR2 YYEEEE. DNA of the CDR3: TGTGCCAGCAGCCCGCAGTTTGAAGGCTACACCTTC. Encoded protein: CASSPQFEGYTF.

This clonotype was picked up a small number of times. The rearrangement links TRBV14 to TRBJ2-7; unclear D gene. This CDR3 has 12 amino acids. Trimming took off 1 base at V and 4 bases at J, with 5 bases between the two ends. Germline CDR1 reads SGHDN; CDR2 reads FVKESK. CDR3 in amino acids: CASSQGPYEQYV. DNA of the CDR3: TGTGCCAGCAGCCAAGGACCGTACGAGCAGTACGTC.

This clonotype appeared many times. This chain joins TRBV3-1 and TRBJ2-1; D is undetermined. V lost 0 bases and J lost 6, with 12 bases in between. This CDR3 spans 15 amino acids. Germline-derived CDR1 and CDR2 are LGHDT and YNNKEL (reference sequence). The CDR3 spells CASSQDPGLINEQFF. The CDR3 region has the DNA TGTGCCAGCAGCCAAGATCCCGGCCTGATCAATGAGCAGTTCTTC.

This clonotype was found many times. The rearrangement joins TRBV7-9 to TRBJ2-2; D is uncertain. V lost 1 base, J lost 5 bases, and 2 bases lay in between. The CDR3 is made up of 12 amino acids. From germline, CDR1 is SEHNR and CDR2 FQNEAQ (reference sequence). CDR3 sequence: CASSLVTGELFF. CDR3 nucleotide sequence: TGTGCCAGCAGCTTAGTGACCGGGGAGCTGTTTTTT.